This entry features one T cell receptor (beta chain) sequence. Other DNA sequences in this sample translate to the same CDR3. Original processing notes: Estimation of nucleated cell counts was performed using reference gene primer amplification. Only in-frame clones appear in the TCRdb table, and some are missing; sequencing was by immunoSEQ multiplex PCR. The DNA gave D and trimming, while V, J and clone size come from that table. The data show tens of thousands of clones, about 87% seen once. The data stem from a study of blood T cell repertoires in COVID-19. Study context: The United States, Italy and Spain supplied acute and convalescent COVID-19 samples. PBMCs, B-cell-depleted T cells, or T cells provided the cDNA or gDNA that made up the material.

This CDR3 spans 15 amino acids. The germline V gene encodes CDR1 SGHTA and CDR2 FQGNSA. V was trimmed by 3 bases and J by 1 base, leaving 9 bases between them. The receptor was derived from a man aged 55 to 70 with acute or convalescent COVID-19. The sequenced sample consisted of peripheral blood. The gene calls are TRBV7-2 and TRBJ1-4; no reliable D call. CDR3 nucleotides: TGTGCCAGCAGCTTCGACCGGGGAACTAATGAAAAACTGTTTTTT. Translating gives CASSFDRGTNEKLFF. Complete variable domain (other parts from reference TRBV7-2 and TRBJ1-4): GAGVSQSPSNKVTEKGKDVELRCDPISGHTALYWYRQSLGQGLEFLIYFQGNSAPDKSGLPSDRFSAERTGGSVSTLTIQRTQQEDSAVYLCASSFDRGTNEKLFFGSGTQLSVL.